One and the same sample provided the 26 T cell receptor beta chains below, sequenced in a study of response to subunit inactivated influenza vaccine. Via MiXCR, TCRdb re-called the RT-PCR reads, giving one row per CDR3 protein. The repertoire holds roughly 160,000 distinct CDR3 sequences, roughly a tenth seen once, with around 12% in the top ten. The input for sequencing was non-naive T cells sorted from PBMCs, taken roughly 45 days after vaccination. Receptor source: a man between 45 and 60 years old who received an inactivated influenza vaccine.

This clonotype was seen a handful of times. V gene TRBV9 combines with J gene TRBJ2-7; D possibly matches TRBD1 or TRBD2 (5 bases each). V shed 3 bases and J shed 6 bases, with 16 bases lying between them. The length of the CDR3 is 14 residues. CDR1 and CDR2 (germline): SGDLS, YYNGEE. DNA of the CDR3: TGTGCCAGCAGCGGGGGACCAGATATCGGCGAGCAGTACTTC. Amino acids: CASSGGPDIGEQYF.

The table lists this clonotype with many counts. The rearrangement uses TRBV5-1 and TRBJ1-1, with 9 bases aligning to TRBD1. V dropped 5 bases and J dropped 4; count of bases not matched to a gene: 9. The CDR3 runs to 15 residues. Germline assignment: CDR1 SGHRS and CDR2 YFSETQ. The CDR3 DNA sequence: TGCGCCAGCAGAGGAATGGGACAGGGTGGCACTGAAGCTTTCTTT. This codes for CASRGMGQGGTEAFF.

V is TRBV28 and J is TRBJ2-3; D is possibly TRBD1 or TRBD2 (5 bases each). V lost 5 bases to trimming and J lost 6 bases, with 21 bases between them. The CDR3 is 16 amino acids. Germline loops: CDR1 MDHEN, CDR2 SYDVKM. CDR3 sequence reads: CASSRAGTPFVDTQYF. The CDR3, as DNA: TGTGCCAGCAGTCGGGCCGGGACGCCCTTTGTGGATACGCAGTATTTT.

This clonotype was observed many times. The J gene is TRBJ2-7, the V gene TRBV27; possible D gene TRBD1, 5 bases. The germline V and J ends were trimmed by 8 bases and 2 bases, with 16 bases remaining between them. CDR3 size: 14 residues. Germline V lookup: CDR1 MNHEY, CDR2 SMNVEV (reference sequence). CDR3 loop: CASSSWGLTYEQYF. Here the CDR3 DNA reads TGTGCCAGCTCCTCCTGGGGCCTTACCTACGAGCAGTACTTC.

This clonotype was picked up a small number of times. The chain carries TRBV6-1 and TRBJ1-3; a weak D match, TRBD1 (6 bases). V lost 6 bases, J lost 4 bases, and 16 bases lay in between. Germline CDR1 and CDR2: MNHNS and SASEGT. The CDR3 length is 15 residues. This CDR3 is CASSPQGGHGNTIYF. CDR3 nucleotides: TGTGCCAGCAGCCCTCAAGGGGGGCACGGAAACACCATATATTTT.

V is TRBV9 and J is TRBJ1-3; weak D call: TRBD1 (6 bases). V lost 0 bases, J lost 4 bases, and 14 bases lay in between. The CDR3 is made up of 16 amino acids. Germline CDR1 is SGDLS and CDR2 is YYNGEE. CDR3 amino acids: CASSVDSGGRGNTIYF. CDR3 nucleotides: TGTGCCAGCAGCGTAGATTCTGGGGGCAGGGGAAACACCATATATTTT.

This chain joins TRBV3-1 and TRBJ2-5; no clear D gene. This CDR3 is built from 12 residues. V was clipped by 1 base and J by 5 bases, with 5 bases between them. From germline, CDR1 is LGHDT and CDR2 YNNKEL (reference sequence). The CDR3 sequence is CASSQVHETQYF. The CDR3 DNA follows: TGTGCCAGCAGCCAAGTACACGAGACCCAGTACTTC.

The chain employs TRBV20-1 and TRBJ1-1; possibly TRBD1 for D (5 bases). Germline V gives CDR1 DFQATT, CDR2 SNEGSKA (reference sequence). V dropped 3 bases and J dropped 5 bases, with 16 bases sitting between them. This CDR3 spans 14 amino acids. The CDR3 sequence is CSASNQGFGTEAFF. The DNA for the CDR3 is TGCAGTGCTAGCAATCAGGGATTTGGTACTGAAGCTTTCTTT.

This clonotype was found a few times. This chain joins TRBV28 and TRBJ2-2; the D gene is possibly TRBD1 (6 bases). This CDR3 has 15 amino acids. Trimming removed 2 bases from V and 2 bases from J, with 9 bases in between. Germline V gene lookup returns CDR1 MDHEN and CDR2 SYDVKM. CDR3 DNA sequence: TGTGCCAGCAGTTTAGCCGGGACAAACACCGGGGAGCTGTTTTTT. Translating it yields CASSLAGTNTGELFF. The variable domain in full, completed from reference TRBV28 and TRBJ2-2, reads DVKVTQSSRYLVKRTGEKVFLECVQDMDHENMFWYRQDPGLGLRLIYFSYDVKMKEKGDIPEGYSVSREKKERFSLILESASTNQTSMYLCASSLAGTNTGELFFGEGSRLTVL.

The chain has TRBV15 and TRBJ2-2; 9 bases are a match to TRBD1. The CDR3 is 16 amino acids. Looked up from germline, CDR1 is LNHNV and CDR2 is YYDKDF (reference sequence). After removal of 0 bases from V and 6 bases from J, the junction contained 5 bases not matched to a gene. The CDR3 region has the DNA TGTGCCACCAGCAGAGAGGGACAGGGAGTCTCCGGGGAGCTGTTTTTT. It translates to CATSREGQGVSGELFF.

Many counts were recorded for this clonotype. The rearrangement joins TRBV7-3 to TRBJ2-5, with D tentatively TRBD2 (5 bases). CDR1 is SGHTA, CDR2 FQGTGA, per germline. V was cut by 5 bases and J by 5 bases, with 15 bases left in between. The CDR3 covers 14 residues. The CDR3 reads CASSTAGLGETQYF. The DNA of the CDR3 is TGTGCCAGCAGCACTGCGGGTCTGGGCGAGACCCAGTACTTC.

This chain's CDR3 is CSARYPGETQYF. The CDR3 DNA sequence: TGCAGTGCTAGGTACCCCGGGGAGACCCAGTACTTC. The chain is built from TRBV20-1 and TRBJ2-5; D gene unclear. The CDR3 runs 12 residues. CDR1 is DFQATT and CDR2 is SNEGSKA in the germline V gene (reference sequence). V lost 3 bases, J lost 5 bases, and 10 bases lay in between.

The chain combines TRBV12-3 or TRBV12-4 with TRBJ2-7; D perhaps matches TRBD1 (6 bases). The CDR3 has 17 residues. V lost 0 bases and J 3 bases, leaving 18 bases between the germline ends. CDR3 sequence reads: CASSLAGAAGTNYEQYF. Here the CDR3 DNA reads TGTGCCAGCAGTTTAGCTGGGGCGGCAGGGACAAACTACGAGCAGTACTTC.

This clonotype showed up just a few times. For the CDR3, the DNA is TGTGCCAGCAGAGCTAAAGCGGGGGGGTATGATACGCAGTATTTT. It yields the protein CASRAKAGGYDTQYF. V is TRBV2 and J is TRBJ2-3; 10 nucleotides agree with TRBD2. V lost 6 bases, J lost 6 bases, and 9 bases stayed unmatched. The CDR3 contains 15 residues. The germline gives CDR1 SNHLY, CDR2 FYNNEI.

The V call is TRBV25-1, the J call TRBJ2-7; D is uncertain. This CDR3 is 14 amino acids long. Trimming stripped 10 bases from V and 4 bases from J, with 20 bases between. Germline CDR1 is MGHDK and CDR2 is SYGVNS. CDR3 coding DNA: TGTGCCACCGCCCCCGATGGGGTGGGGTACGAGCAGTACTTC. Amino acid sequence: CATAPDGVGYEQYF.

This clonotype has ten or more counts. In DNA form, the CDR3 reads TGTGCCAGCAAACTGACAGGGGGCTTATGGAACACTGAAGCTTTCTTT. It encodes CASKLTGGLWNTEAFF. The chain employs TRBV12-3 or TRBV12-4 and TRBJ1-1; TRBD1 matches 10 bases. V gave up 7 bases and J gave up 1 base; unmatched junction bases: 9. This CDR3 spans 16 amino acids.

This clonotype has a handful of counts. The chain employs TRBV10-2 and TRBJ2-3, with 8 nucleotides matching TRBD2. In germline, CDR1 is WSHSY, CDR2 SAAADI. The CDR3 is 14 amino acids. Losses at the gene ends were 8 bases for V and 3 bases for J; bases not matched to a gene: 7. This chain's CDR3 is CASGGAGGTDTQYF. In DNA form, the CDR3 reads TGCGCCAGCGGTGGGGCGGGGGGAACAGATACGCAGTATTTT.

The chain has TRBV27 and TRBJ1-1; D not resolved. V lost 3 bases to trimming and J lost 10 bases, with 12 bases between them. CDR3 length equals 12 residues. Germline V gene sequence: CDR1 MNHEY, CDR2 SMNVEV (reference sequence). The CDR3 DNA follows: TGTGCCAGCAGTTTGAGAGGTTCACCAGCTTTCTTT. Amino acids: CASSLRGSPAFF.

The chain recombines TRBV12-3 or TRBV12-4 with TRBJ1-6; D is undetermined. Trimming stripped 5 bases from V and 11 bases from J, with 10 bases between. This CDR3 contains 12 residues. Here the CDR3 DNA reads TGTGCCAGCAGTCCTCATCAAACACCCCTCCACTTT. Translated, it gives CASSPHQTPLHF.

J is TRBJ2-7 and V is TRBV4-1; D gene ambiguous. The germline V and J ends were trimmed by 2 bases and 3 bases, with 11 bases remaining between them. The CDR3 extends over 14 amino acids. Germline V gene lookup returns CDR1 MGHRA and CDR2 YSYEKL. The CDR3 nucleotides are TGCGCCAGCAGCCAAAATAGATTAGGCTACGAGCAGTACTTC. Its translation is CASSQNRLGYEQYF.

Many counts were recorded for this clonotype. This chain uses TRBV20-1 with TRBJ2-5; D remains unclear. Trimming left V 1 base short and J 5 bases short, with 11 bases between. This CDR3 has 13 residues. Germline CDR1 reads DFQATT; CDR2 reads SNEGSKA (reference sequence). CDR3 amino acids: CSARGHLGETQYF. In nucleotides, the CDR3 is TGCAGTGCTAGAGGTCACCTAGGGGAGACCCAGTACTTC.

V usage is TRBV11-1 and J usage is TRBJ2-3; D is possibly TRBD2 (6 bases). The CDR3 has 18 residues. CDR1 SGHAT and CDR2 FQDESV come from the germline V gene (reference sequence). Trimming pared 3 bases from V and 1 base from J, leaving 20 bases between. The DNA of the CDR3 is TGTGCCAGCAGCTTTCCCTGGGGACTGGGCGGGGGCACAGATACGCAGTATTTT. Translated, it gives CASSFPWGLGGGTDTQYF.

In this sample, this clonotype turned up a few times. The CDR3 nucleotides read TGTGCCAGCAGCCCGGGGATCGAGTCCCAGCATTTT. This gives the protein CASSPGIESQHF. The V gene is TRBV12-3 or TRBV12-4, the J gene TRBJ1-5, with D unclear. V lost 6 bases and J 11 bases, leaving 14 bases between the germline ends. This CDR3 has 12 amino acids.

The chain has TRBV6-1 and TRBJ2-3; tentative D call: TRBD2 (6 bases). Germline V gene data show CDR1 as MNHNS and CDR2 as SASEGT. The CDR3 covers 13 residues. Trimming left V 7 bases short and J 2 bases short, with 10 bases between. The CDR3 coding sequence is TGTGCCAGCAACCGGGGACTCACAGATACGCAGTATTTT. It specifies CASNRGLTDTQYF.

This clonotype was recorded many times. This chain uses TRBV4-3 with TRBJ1-2; the D is unclear. Trimming stripped 4 bases from V and 5 bases from J, with 20 bases between. Germline assignment: CDR1 LGHNA and CDR2 YSLEER. The CDR3 extends over 16 amino acids. This CDR3 reads CASSPGGGDVRYGYTF. The CDR3 DNA reads TGCGCCAGCAGCCCCGGAGGCGGCGATGTAAGATATGGCTACACCTTC.

This clonotype occurred once. The chain joins TRBV6-2 or TRBV6-3 to TRBJ2-6; D may be TRBD1 (7 bases). This CDR3 spans 20 amino acids. The germline V gene encodes CDR1 MNHEY and CDR2 SVGEGT. Trimming left V 0 bases short and J 3 bases short, with 21 bases between. CDR3 in DNA: TGTGCCAGCAGTTACTCGAGGGACAGACTAGGATCGCGTGGGGCCAACGTCCTGACTTTC. Protein sequence: CASSYSRDRLGSRGANVLTF.